Presented here are 3 T cell receptor beta chains from one specimen sequenced in a study of human T cells and chemical hapten exposure. The time point here: healthy volunteer bleed at 2 weeks. From whole blood left unfractionated, total RNA was extracted. In TCRdb, the RACE reads were re-called with MiXCR into one record per CDR3 protein. The sample lists approximately 90,000 distinct CDR3 sequences, around 8.8% seen once, with about 3% in the top ten. The sequenced sample was whole blood. The receptor source for this set is a female donor in good health. Some clones in this sample may be carry-over from other donors' samples.

This clonotype was seen many times. The chain joins TRBV5-1 to TRBJ2-3, with 10 nucleotides matching TRBD2. The CDR3 has 15 residues. V shed 6 bases and J 2 bases; nucleotides not matched to a gene: 6. Germline CDR1 is SGHRS and CDR2 is YFSETQ. The DNA for the CDR3 is TGCGCCAGCAAGATAGCGGGAGGTGCCACAGATACGCAGTATTTT. Protein: CASKIAGGATDTQYF.

In this sample, this clonotype turned up many times. The chain uses TRBV29-1 and TRBJ1-2; D is undetermined. Trimming took off 3 bases at V and 5 bases at J, with 10 bases between the two ends. Germline CDR1 and CDR2: SQVTM and ANQGSEA. This CDR3 spans 12 amino acids. CDR3 sequence (DNA): TGCAGCGTTGAGAACGGGAGATATGGCTACACCTTC. Translation gives CSVENGRYGYTF.

This clonotype occurred many times. CDR3 DNA sequence: TGCAGTGCTAGAGATCTGGGGCTCACTGAAGCTTTCTTT. It is translated as CSARDLGLTEAFF. The chain has TRBV20-1 and TRBJ1-1; maybe TRBD1 (5 bases). CDR3 length: 13 residues. Germline CDR1 and CDR2: DFQATT and SNEGSKA (reference sequence). V was pared by 0 bases and J by 4 bases, with 9 bases between.